This TCR beta chain was profiled in a study of cytomegalovirus exposure and HLA in healthy donors. The length of the CDR3 is 16 residues. Trimming took off 2 bases at V and 2 bases at J, with 13 bases between the two ends. CDR1 is MNHNS, CDR2 SASEGT, per germline. Researchers ran the PCR with 60 Vbeta and 13 Jbeta primers. TCRdb keeps only in-frame clones here, not all; method: immunoSEQ multiplex PCR. The sample lists about 160,000 clones, 80% to 90% occurring once. Specimen: PBMCs. This chain connects TRBV6-1 to TRBJ1-5; D not certain. This clonotype was sampled from a woman younger than 35 in good health and CMV-seronegative. The CDR3 region has the DNA TGTGCCAGCAGTGAATGGGGAGGTGGTGGCAATCAGCCCCAGCATTTT. It encodes CASSEWGGGGNQPQHF.